Sequencing of this TCR beta chain was carried out in a study of blood T cell repertoires in COVID-19. Whole-study context: The study drew acute and convalescent COVID-19 samples from the United States, Italy and Spain.

This CDR3 region has 17 residues. The germline CDR1 and CDR2 sequences are LGHNA and YNFKEQ. V was clipped by 0 bases and J by 1 base, with 16 bases between them. Method: immunoSEQ multiplex PCR; TCRdb's copy keeps in-frame clones and lacks some. In the table there are 310,000 or so clones, about nine tenths of which are singletons. The sequenced material came from peripheral blood. The receptor comes from a young man with COVID-19, enrolled during active disease. J is TRBJ2-7 and V is TRBV4-2; perhaps TRBD2 as D (6 bases). The CDR3: CASSQESAFAGSYEQYF. For the CDR3, the DNA is TGTGCCAGCAGCCAAGAGTCAGCCTTCGCGGGATCCTACGAGCAGTACTTC.